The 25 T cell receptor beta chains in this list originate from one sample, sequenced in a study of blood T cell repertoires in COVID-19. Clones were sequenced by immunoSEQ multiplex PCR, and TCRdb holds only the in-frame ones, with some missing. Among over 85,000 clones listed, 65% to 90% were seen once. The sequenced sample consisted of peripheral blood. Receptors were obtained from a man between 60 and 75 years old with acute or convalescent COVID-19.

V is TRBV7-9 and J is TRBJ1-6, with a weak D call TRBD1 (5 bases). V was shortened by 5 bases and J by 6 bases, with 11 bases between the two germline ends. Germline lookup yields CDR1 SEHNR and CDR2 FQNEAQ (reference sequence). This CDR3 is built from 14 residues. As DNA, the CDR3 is TGTGCCAGCAGCATAGACAGTTTTAATTCACCCCTCCACTTT. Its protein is CASSIDSFNSPLHF.

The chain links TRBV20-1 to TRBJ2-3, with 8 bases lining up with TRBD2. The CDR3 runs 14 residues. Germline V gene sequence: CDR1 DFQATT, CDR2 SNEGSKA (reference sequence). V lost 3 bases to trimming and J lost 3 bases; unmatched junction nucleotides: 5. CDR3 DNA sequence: TGCAGTGCTAGTCCAGCGGGGGTAACAGATACGCAGTATTTT. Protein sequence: CSASPAGVTDTQYF.

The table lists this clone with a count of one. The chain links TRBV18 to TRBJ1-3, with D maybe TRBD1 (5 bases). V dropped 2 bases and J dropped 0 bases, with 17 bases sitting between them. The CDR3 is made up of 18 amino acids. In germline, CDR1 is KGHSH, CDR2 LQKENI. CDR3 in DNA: TGTGCCAGCTCACCAACCCTACAGAGACAGCCCTCTGGAAACACCATATATTTT. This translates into CASSPTLQRQPSGNTIYF. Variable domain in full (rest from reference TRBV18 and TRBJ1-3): NAGVMQNPRHLVRRRGQEARLRCSPMKGHSHVYWYRQLPEEGLKFMVYLQKENIIDESGMPKERFSAEFPKEGPSILRIQQVVRGDSAAYFCASSPTLQRQPSGNTIYFGEGSWLTVV.

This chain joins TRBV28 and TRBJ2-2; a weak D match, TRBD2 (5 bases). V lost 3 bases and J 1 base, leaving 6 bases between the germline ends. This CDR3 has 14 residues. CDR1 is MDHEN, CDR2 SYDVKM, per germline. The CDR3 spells CASSLSGNTGELFF. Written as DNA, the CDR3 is TGTGCCAGCAGTTTGAGCGGGAACACCGGGGAGCTGTTTTTT.

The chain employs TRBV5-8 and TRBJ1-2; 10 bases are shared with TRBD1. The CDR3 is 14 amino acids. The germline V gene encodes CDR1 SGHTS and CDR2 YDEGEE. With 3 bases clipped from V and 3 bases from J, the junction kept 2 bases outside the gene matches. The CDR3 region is CASSWGTGDYGYTF. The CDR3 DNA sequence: TGTGCCAGCAGCTGGGGGACAGGGGACTATGGCTACACCTTC.

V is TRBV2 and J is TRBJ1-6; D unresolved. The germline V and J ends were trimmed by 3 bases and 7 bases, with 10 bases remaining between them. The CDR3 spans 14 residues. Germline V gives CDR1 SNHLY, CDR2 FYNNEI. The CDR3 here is CASSESGNNSPLHF. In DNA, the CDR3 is TGTGCCAGCAGTGAGTCAGGCAACAATTCACCCCTCCACTTT.

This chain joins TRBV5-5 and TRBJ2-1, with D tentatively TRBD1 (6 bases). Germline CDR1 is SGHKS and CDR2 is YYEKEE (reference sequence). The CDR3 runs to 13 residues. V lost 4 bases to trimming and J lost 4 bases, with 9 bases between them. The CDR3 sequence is CASSRTDYNEQFF. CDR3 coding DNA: TGTGCCAGCAGCAGGACAGATTACAATGAGCAGTTCTTC.

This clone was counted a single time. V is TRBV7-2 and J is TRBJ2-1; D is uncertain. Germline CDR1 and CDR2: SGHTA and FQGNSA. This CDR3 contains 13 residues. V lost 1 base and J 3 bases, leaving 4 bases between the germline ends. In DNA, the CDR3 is TGTGCCAGCAGCTTAGATCTCTACAATGAGCAGTTCTTC. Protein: CASSLDLYNEQFF.

The CDR3 DNA follows: TGTGCCAGCAGCGTAGGTGCTAGCGGTTACAATGAGCAGTTCTTC. Protein product: CASSVGASGYNEQFF. The chain combines TRBV9 with TRBJ2-1, with TRBD2 matching over 7 bases. Trimming removed 0 bases from V and 4 bases from J; junction bases left unmatched: 4. The CDR3 loop spans 15 amino acids. CDR1 and CDR2 (germline): SGDLS, YYNGEE.

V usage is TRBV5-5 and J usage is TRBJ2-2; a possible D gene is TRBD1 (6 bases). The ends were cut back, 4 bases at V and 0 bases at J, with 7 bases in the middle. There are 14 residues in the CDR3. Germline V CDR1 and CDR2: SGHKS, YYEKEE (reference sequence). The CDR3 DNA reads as TGTGCCAGCAGCGGACAGACGAACACCGGGGAGCTGTTTTTT. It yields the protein CASSGQTNTGELFF.

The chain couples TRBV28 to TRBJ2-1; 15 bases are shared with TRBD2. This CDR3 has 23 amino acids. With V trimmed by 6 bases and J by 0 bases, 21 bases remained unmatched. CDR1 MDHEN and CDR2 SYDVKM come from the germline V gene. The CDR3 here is CASSPPGLAGGPRVRSSYNEQFF. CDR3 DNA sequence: TGTGCCAGCAGCCCCCCGGGACTAGCGGGGGGCCCCCGGGTGAGGAGCTCCTACAATGAGCAGTTCTTC.

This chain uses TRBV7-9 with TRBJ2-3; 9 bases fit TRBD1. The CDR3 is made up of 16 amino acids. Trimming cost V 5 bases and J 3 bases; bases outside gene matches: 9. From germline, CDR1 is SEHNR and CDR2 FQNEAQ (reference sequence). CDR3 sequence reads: CASSQITGGLTDTQYF. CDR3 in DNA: TGTGCCAGCAGCCAGATAACAGGGGGCCTTACAGATACGCAGTATTTT.

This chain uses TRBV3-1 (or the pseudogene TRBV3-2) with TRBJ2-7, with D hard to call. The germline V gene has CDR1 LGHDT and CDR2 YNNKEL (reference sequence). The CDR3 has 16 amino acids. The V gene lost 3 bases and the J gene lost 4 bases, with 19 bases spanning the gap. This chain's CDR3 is CASSQGRRTASYEQYF. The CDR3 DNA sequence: TGTGCCAGCAGCCAGGGTAGGAGAACCGCGAGTTACGAGCAGTACTTC.

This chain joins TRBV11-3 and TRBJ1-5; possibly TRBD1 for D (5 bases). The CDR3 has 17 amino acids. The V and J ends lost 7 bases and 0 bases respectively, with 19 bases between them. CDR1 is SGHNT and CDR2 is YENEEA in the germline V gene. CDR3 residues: CASTKNGGFDSNQPQHF. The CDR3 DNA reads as TGTGCCAGCACCAAAAACGGGGGTTTCGATAGCAATCAGCCCCAGCATTTT.

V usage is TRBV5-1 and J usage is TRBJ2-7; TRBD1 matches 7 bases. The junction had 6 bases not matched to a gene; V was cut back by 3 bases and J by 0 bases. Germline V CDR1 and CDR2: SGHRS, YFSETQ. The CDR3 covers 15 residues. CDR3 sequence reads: CASSSGQVSSYEQYF. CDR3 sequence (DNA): TGCGCCAGCAGCTCCGGACAGGTGAGCTCCTACGAGCAGTACTTC.

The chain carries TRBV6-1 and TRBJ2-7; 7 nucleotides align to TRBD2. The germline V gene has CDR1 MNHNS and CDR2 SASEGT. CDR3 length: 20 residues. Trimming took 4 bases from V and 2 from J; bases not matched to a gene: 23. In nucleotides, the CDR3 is TGTGCCAGCAGTGGGGGGGTCCTGGGTAGCGGGCCCGGTAGTCCCTACGAGCAGTACGTC. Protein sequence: CASSGGVLGSGPGSPYEQYV.

CDR3 region: CASSLGQTKGDEQFF. The CDR3 DNA sequence: TGTGCCAGCAGCTTAGGGCAGACAAAAGGGGATGAGCAGTTCTTC. The gene calls are TRBV11-3 and TRBJ2-1; D might be TRBD1 (5 bases). The CDR3 has 15 residues. Deletions cut 1 base from V and 8 bases from J, with 15 bases between. The germline gives CDR1 SGHNT, CDR2 YENEEA.

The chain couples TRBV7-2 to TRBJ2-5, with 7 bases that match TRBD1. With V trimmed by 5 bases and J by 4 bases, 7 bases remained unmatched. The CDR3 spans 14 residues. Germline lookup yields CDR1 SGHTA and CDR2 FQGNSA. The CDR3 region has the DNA TGTGCCAGCAGCCTCAGGACAGGAGGAGAGACCCAGTACTTC. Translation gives CASSLRTGGETQYF.

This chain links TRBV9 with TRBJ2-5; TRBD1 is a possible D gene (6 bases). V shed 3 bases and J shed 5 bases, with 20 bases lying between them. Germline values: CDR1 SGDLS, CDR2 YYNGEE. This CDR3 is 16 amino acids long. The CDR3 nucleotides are TGTGCCAGCAGCGAGCGCCGGGACATCTCCGGGGAGACCCAGTACTTC. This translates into CASSERRDISGETQYF.

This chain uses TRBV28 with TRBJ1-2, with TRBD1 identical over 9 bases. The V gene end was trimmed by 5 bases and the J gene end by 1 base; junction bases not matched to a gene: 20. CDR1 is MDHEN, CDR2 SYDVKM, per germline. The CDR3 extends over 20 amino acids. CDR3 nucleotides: TGTGCCAGCAGTATTCGCTCCTTCCGGGACAGGGCCTTGATTAACTATGGCTACACCTTC. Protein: CASSIRSFRDRALINYGYTF.

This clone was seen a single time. CDR3 protein: CAISESFRPGVDTQYF. CDR3 in DNA: TGTGCCATCAGTGAGTCGTTTCGGCCCGGAGTAGATACGCAGTATTTT. The V and J genes are TRBV10-3 and TRBJ2-3; no definite D call. This CDR3 is 16 amino acids long. Germline CDR1 reads ENHRY; CDR2 reads SYGVKD. V lost 0 bases and J 5 bases, leaving 15 bases between the germline ends.

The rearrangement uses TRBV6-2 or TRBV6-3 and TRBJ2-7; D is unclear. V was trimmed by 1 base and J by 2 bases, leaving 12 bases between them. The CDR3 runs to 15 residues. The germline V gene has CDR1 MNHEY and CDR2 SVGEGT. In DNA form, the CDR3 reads TGTGCCAGCAGTTACTATAGTGTCCTAGCCTACGAGCAGTACTTC. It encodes CASSYYSVLAYEQYF.

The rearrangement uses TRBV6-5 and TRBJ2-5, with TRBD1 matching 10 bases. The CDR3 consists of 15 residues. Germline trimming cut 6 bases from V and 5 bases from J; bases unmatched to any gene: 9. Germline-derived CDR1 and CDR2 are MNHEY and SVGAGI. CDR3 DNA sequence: TGTGCCAGCAGGAAAGGGACAGGGGCTTGGGAGACCCAGTACTTC. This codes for CASRKGTGAWETQYF.

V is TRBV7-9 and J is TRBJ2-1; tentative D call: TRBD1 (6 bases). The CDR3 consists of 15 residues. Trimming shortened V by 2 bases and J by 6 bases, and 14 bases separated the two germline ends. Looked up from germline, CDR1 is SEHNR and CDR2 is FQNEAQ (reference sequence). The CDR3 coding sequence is TGTGCCAGCAGCTTATATCTGGACAGTTCCAATGAGCAGTTCTTC. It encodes CASSLYLDSSNEQFF.

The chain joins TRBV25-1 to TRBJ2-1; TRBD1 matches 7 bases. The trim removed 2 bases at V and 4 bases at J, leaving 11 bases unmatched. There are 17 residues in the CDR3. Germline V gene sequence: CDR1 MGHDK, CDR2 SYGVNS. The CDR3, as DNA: TGTGCCAGCAGTGAAACCCGACAGGGAACAGTTTACAATGAGCAGTTCTTC. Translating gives CASSETRQGTVYNEQFF.